Listed below are T cell receptor beta chains from one sample, sequenced in a study of T cells in localized non-small cell lung cancer. Here immunoSEQ multiplex PCR was the method, and the copy in TCRdb shows in-frame clones only, minus some. The sample lists 25,000 to 30,000 clones; 92% were seen once. The sample here was peripheral blood mononuclear cells, taken before any cancer treatment. The receptors shown here come from a woman aged 40-69 years with stage III lung adenocarcinoma. CDR3s leave out the opening cysteine and the closing phenylalanine or tryptophan. The D gene is left open where the match is weak. The size entry is marked missing in some rows and otherwise reads once, few, many or a size class.

CDR3aa: ASSARQGLREKLF; abundance: .; v_gene: TRBV11-2; d_gene: TRBD1; j_gene: TRBJ1-4
CDR3aa: ASSSRRSGSTDTQY; abundance: .; v_gene: TRBV9; d_gene: .; j_gene: TRBJ2-3
CDR3aa: ASSSLSGSKNIQY; abundance: .; v_gene: TRBV5-6; d_gene: .; j_gene: TRBJ2-4
CDR3aa: SVEKGGLALNPRTNNEQF; abundance: .; v_gene: TRBV29-1; d_gene: TRBD2; j_gene: TRBJ2-1
CDR3aa: ASSEGQTYEQY; abundance: .; v_gene: TRBV6-1; d_gene: TRBD1; j_gene: TRBJ2-7
CDR3aa: ASSPDRVGTDTQY; abundance: .; v_gene: TRBV5-6; d_gene: TRBD1; j_gene: TRBJ2-3
CDR3aa: ASSQQGSQPQH; abundance: .; v_gene: TRBV4-1; d_gene: .; j_gene: TRBJ1-5
CDR3aa: ASSTLPLVREKLF; abundance: once; v_gene: TRBV4-1; d_gene: .; j_gene: TRBJ1-4
CDR3aa: ASSYEASGSIEQY; abundance: .; v_gene: TRBV6-6; d_gene: TRBD2; j_gene: TRBJ2-7
CDR3aa: ASSLNGADLYGYT; abundance: .; v_gene: TRBV7-9; d_gene: .; j_gene: TRBJ1-2
CDR3aa: ASRATDTQY; abundance: .; v_gene: TRBV27; d_gene: .; j_gene: TRBJ2-3
CDR3aa: ATSRLYGQVNEQF; abundance: .; v_gene: TRBV15; d_gene: TRBD1; j_gene: TRBJ2-1
CDR3aa: ASSYRTGNNGYT; abundance: .; v_gene: TRBV6-5; d_gene: TRBD1; j_gene: TRBJ1-2
CDR3aa: ASSLMGSGYANTGELF; abundance: .; v_gene: TRBV7-2; d_gene: TRBD2; j_gene: TRBJ2-2
CDR3aa: SVEAQASYEQY; abundance: .; v_gene: TRBV29-1; d_gene: .; j_gene: TRBJ2-7
CDR3aa: ASSLRGQSTDTQY; abundance: .; v_gene: TRBV7-3; d_gene: .; j_gene: TRBJ2-3
CDR3aa: ASSLAGGKDTEAF; abundance: .; v_gene: TRBV7-2; d_gene: .; j_gene: TRBJ1-1
CDR3aa: ASSFSGGTDTQY; abundance: .; v_gene: TRBV28; d_gene: .; j_gene: TRBJ2-3
CDR3aa: ASSLVQGTGTQY; abundance: .; v_gene: TRBV27; d_gene: .; j_gene: TRBJ2-3
CDR3aa: ASSPRERGEKLF; abundance: .; v_gene: TRBV28; d_gene: .; j_gene: TRBJ1-4
CDR3aa: ASSLVGGWKGHYEQY; abundance: .; v_gene: TRBV7-9; d_gene: .; j_gene: TRBJ2-7
CDR3aa: ASSLERLAPQH; abundance: .; v_gene: TRBV11-2; d_gene: .; j_gene: TRBJ1-5
CDR3aa: ASSDRGNLNTEAF; abundance: once; v_gene: TRBV6-1; d_gene: TRBD1; j_gene: TRBJ1-1
CDR3aa: AWGTGFEKLF; abundance: few; v_gene: TRBV30; d_gene: TRBD1; j_gene: TRBJ1-4
CDR3aa: ATSRDWSRGLNTEAF; abundance: .; v_gene: TRBV15; d_gene: TRBD1; j_gene: TRBJ1-1
CDR3aa: ASSVGYDTSYEQY; abundance: .; v_gene: TRBV9; d_gene: .; j_gene: TRBJ2-7
CDR3aa: ASSLQGRTGGYGYT; abundance: .; v_gene: TRBV28; d_gene: TRBD1; j_gene: TRBJ1-2
CDR3aa: ASSIYFEVDTEAF; abundance: .; v_gene: TRBV19; d_gene: .; j_gene: TRBJ1-1
CDR3aa: ASSLGRGYGYT; abundance: .; v_gene: TRBV27; d_gene: .; j_gene: TRBJ1-2
CDR3aa: ASSLGREGETQY; abundance: .; v_gene: TRBV5-1; d_gene: .; j_gene: TRBJ2-5
CDR3aa: ASSKSNRGRSPLH; abundance: .; v_gene: TRBV19; d_gene: .; j_gene: TRBJ1-6
CDR3aa: AWSAGTFSGYT; abundance: .; v_gene: TRBV30; d_gene: .; j_gene: TRBJ1-2
CDR3aa: ASTNPGGSNEKLF; abundance: .; v_gene: TRBV6-5; d_gene: TRBD1; j_gene: TRBJ1-4
CDR3aa: ASSVYPGETQY; abundance: .; v_gene: TRBV5-1; d_gene: .; j_gene: TRBJ2-5
CDR3aa: ASSLETGGLDELF; abundance: .; v_gene: TRBV5-1; d_gene: .; j_gene: TRBJ1-4
CDR3aa: ASRPFGTTNEKLF; abundance: .; v_gene: TRBV5-4; d_gene: .; j_gene: TRBJ1-4
CDR3aa: ASSPLGLALGSYNEQF; abundance: .; v_gene: TRBV18; d_gene: TRBD2; j_gene: TRBJ2-1
CDR3aa: ASSPRRQAAGNEKLF; abundance: .; v_gene: TRBV7-8; d_gene: .; j_gene: TRBJ1-4
CDR3aa: ASSWSRDSNQPQH; abundance: .; v_gene: TRBV18; d_gene: .; j_gene: TRBJ1-5
CDR3aa: ASSGPGLAGVTSSSYNEQF; abundance: once; v_gene: TRBV19; d_gene: TRBD2; j_gene: TRBJ2-1
CDR3aa: AISDREPNTGELF; abundance: .; v_gene: TRBV10-3; d_gene: .; j_gene: TRBJ2-2
CDR3aa: AWSVSGVETQY; abundance: .; v_gene: TRBV30; d_gene: .; j_gene: TRBJ2-5
CDR3aa: ASSLPSTGELF; abundance: .; v_gene: TRBV28; d_gene: .; j_gene: TRBJ2-2
CDR3aa: ASSLVVGSQETQY; abundance: .; v_gene: TRBV5-1; d_gene: .; j_gene: TRBJ2-5
CDR3aa: ATSRAQFPYEQY; abundance: .; v_gene: TRBV15; d_gene: .; j_gene: TRBJ2-7
CDR3aa: ASRGAAGNTIY; abundance: .; v_gene: TRBV27; d_gene: .; j_gene: TRBJ1-3
CDR3aa: ASSQGQPQETQY; abundance: .; v_gene: TRBV5-1; d_gene: TRBD1; j_gene: TRBJ2-5
CDR3aa: AISDSTDTQY; abundance: .; v_gene: TRBV10-3; d_gene: .; j_gene: TRBJ2-3
CDR3aa: ASSGPGQAYNEQF; abundance: .; v_gene: TRBV28; d_gene: TRBD1; j_gene: TRBJ2-1
CDR3aa: ASSQPGTHANEQF; abundance: .; v_gene: TRBV4-2; d_gene: .; j_gene: TRBJ2-1
CDR3aa: ASSWDSLNTEAF; abundance: .; v_gene: TRBV5-1; d_gene: TRBD1; j_gene: TRBJ1-1
CDR3aa: ASSLKLAGASISYNEQF; abundance: .; v_gene: TRBV5-4; d_gene: TRBD2; j_gene: TRBJ2-1